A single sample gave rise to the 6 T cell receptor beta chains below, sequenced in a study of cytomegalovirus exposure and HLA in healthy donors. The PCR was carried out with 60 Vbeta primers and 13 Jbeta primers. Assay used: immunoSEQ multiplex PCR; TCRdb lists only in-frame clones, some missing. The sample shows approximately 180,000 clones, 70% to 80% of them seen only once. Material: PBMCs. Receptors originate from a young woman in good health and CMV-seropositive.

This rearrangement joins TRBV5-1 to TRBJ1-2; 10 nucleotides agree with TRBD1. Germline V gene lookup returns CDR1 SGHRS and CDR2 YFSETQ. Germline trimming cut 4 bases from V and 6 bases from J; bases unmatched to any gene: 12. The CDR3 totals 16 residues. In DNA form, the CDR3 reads TGCGCCAGCAGCGACCTCGACCGGGACAGGGGAGATGGCTACACCTTC. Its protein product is CASSDLDRDRGDGYTF.

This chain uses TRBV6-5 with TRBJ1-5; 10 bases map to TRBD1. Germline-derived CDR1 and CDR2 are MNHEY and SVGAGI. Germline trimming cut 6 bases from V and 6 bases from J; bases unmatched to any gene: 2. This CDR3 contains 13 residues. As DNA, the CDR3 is TGTGCCAGCAGGCGGACAGGGGGTCAGCCCCAGCATTTT. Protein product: CASRRTGGQPQHF.

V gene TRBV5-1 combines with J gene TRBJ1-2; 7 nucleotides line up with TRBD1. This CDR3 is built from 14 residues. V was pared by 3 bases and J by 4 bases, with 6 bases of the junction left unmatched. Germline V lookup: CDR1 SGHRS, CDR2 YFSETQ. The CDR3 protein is CASSSPGQPYGYTF. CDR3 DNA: TGCGCCAGCAGCTCCCCGGGACAGCCCTATGGCTACACCTTC.

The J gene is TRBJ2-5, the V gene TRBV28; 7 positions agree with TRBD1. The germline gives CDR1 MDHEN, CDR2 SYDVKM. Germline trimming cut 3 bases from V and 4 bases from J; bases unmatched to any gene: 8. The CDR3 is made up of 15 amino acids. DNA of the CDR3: TGTGCCAGCAGTTTCCCCCGACAGGGAATAGAGACCCAGTACTTC. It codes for CASSFPRQGIETQYF.

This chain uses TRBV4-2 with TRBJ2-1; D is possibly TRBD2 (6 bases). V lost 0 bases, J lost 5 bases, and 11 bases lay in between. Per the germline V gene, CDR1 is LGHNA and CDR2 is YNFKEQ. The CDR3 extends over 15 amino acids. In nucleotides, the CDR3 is TGTGCCAGCAGCCAAGAGAGGGACTTGGACAATGAGCAGTTCTTC. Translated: CASSQERDLDNEQFF.

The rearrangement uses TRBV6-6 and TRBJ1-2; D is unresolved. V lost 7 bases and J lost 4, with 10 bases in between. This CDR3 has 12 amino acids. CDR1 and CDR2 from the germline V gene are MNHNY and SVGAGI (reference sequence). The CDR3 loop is CASTPGPYGYTF. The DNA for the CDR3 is TGTGCCAGCACCCCAGGCCCCTATGGCTACACCTTC.